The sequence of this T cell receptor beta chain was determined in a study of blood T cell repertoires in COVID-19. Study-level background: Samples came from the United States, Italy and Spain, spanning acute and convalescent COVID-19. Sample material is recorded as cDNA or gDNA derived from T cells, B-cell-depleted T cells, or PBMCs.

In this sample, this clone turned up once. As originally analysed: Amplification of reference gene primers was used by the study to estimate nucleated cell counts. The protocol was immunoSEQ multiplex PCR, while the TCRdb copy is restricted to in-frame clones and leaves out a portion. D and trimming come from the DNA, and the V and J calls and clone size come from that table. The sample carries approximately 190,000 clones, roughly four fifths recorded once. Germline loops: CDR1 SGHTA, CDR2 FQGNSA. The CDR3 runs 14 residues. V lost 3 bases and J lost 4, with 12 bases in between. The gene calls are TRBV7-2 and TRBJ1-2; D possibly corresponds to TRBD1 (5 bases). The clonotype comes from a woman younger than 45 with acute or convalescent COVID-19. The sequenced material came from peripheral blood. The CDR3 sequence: CASSLGGDFYGYTF. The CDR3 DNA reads TGTGCCAGCAGCTTGGGTGGGGACTTCTATGGCTACACCTTC.